This entry features one T cell receptor beta chain sequence. One Seattle source followed patients from active infection through their disease course. CDR1 MNHEY and CDR2 SVGAGI come from the germline V gene. There are 13 residues in the CDR3. V shed 0 bases and J shed 6 bases, with 6 bases lying between them. The sample comes from a study of blood T cell repertoires in COVID-19. Clones were read by immunoSEQ multiplex PCR, and TCRdb kept only the in-frame ones, dropping some. Of about 440,000 clones in the sample, around 89% were seen once. V usage is TRBV6-5 and J usage is TRBJ1-5; D call uncertain. This TCR came from a woman between 45 and 60 years old with COVID-19, enrolled during active disease. The specimen was peripheral blood. In DNA form, the CDR3 reads TGTGCCAGCAGTTACTCGATCGGTCAGCCCCAGCATTTT. Protein product: CASSYSIGQPQHF.